This T cell receptor beta chain was obtained from a study of shared clonotypes between healthy human individuals. Turning to the study itself: Each donor's CD4 naive and CD4 memory cells filled three plates apiece, CD8 naive two, and CD8 memory one. Findings and caveats of the study: Blood was the sole source, and tissue repertoires probably differ. Naive subsets tended to show greater estimated richness than memory subsets.

Worth noting for this clone: Its cognate antigen is unknown. This CDR3 is also generated by other DNA sequences in the sample.

Positive CCR7 selection of CD45RO-negative cells yielded the naive CD8 cells, and terminally differentiated effector memory CD45RA+ cells were excluded. Several immunoSEQ plates received, in even portions, the genomic DNA of each subset. Only in-frame clones appear in the TCRdb table, and some are missing; sequencing was by immunoSEQ multiplex PCR. The sample includes around 580,000 clones, 95% to 98% of them seen just once. The sequence was obtained from a man aged 30 to 39 in good health. Input material: naive CD8+ T cells sorted from blood.

The CDR3 sequence: CASSLELAGAYEQYF. The CDR3 nucleotides are TGCGCCAGCAGCTTGGAACTAGCGGGAGCCTACGAGCAGTACTTC. The chain is built from TRBV5-1 and TRBJ2-7; 11 bases are a match to TRBD2. The CDR3 runs to 15 residues. Germline V lookup: CDR1 SGHRS, CDR2 YFSETQ. Trimming took 0 bases from V and 2 from J; bases not matched to a gene: 1.